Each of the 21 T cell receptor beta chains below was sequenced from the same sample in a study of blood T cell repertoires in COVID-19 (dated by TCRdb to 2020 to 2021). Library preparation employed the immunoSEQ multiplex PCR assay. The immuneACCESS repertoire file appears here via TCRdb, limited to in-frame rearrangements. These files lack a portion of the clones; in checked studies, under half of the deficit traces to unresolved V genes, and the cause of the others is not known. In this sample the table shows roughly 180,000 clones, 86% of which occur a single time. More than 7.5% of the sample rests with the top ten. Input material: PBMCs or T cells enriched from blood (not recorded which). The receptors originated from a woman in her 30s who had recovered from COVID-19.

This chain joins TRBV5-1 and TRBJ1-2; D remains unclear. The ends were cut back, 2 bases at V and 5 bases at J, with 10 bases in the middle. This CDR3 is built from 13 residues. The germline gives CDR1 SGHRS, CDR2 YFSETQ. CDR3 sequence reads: CASSFEFRYGYTF. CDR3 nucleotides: TGCGCCAGCAGCTTCGAGTTTCGGTATGGCTACACCTTC.

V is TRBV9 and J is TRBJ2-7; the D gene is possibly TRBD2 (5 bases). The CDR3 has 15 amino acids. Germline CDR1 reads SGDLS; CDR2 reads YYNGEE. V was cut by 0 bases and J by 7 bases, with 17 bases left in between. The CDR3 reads CASSVGVRDTEEQYF. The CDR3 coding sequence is TGTGCCAGCAGCGTAGGCGTCCGGGATACGGAAGAGCAGTACTTC.

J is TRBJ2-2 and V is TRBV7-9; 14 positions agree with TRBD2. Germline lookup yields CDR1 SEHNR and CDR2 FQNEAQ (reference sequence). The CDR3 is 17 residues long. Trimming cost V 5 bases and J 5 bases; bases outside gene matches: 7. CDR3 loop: CASSTTSGRGWTGELFF. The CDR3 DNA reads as TGTGCCAGCAGCACGACTAGCGGGAGGGGTTGGACCGGGGAGCTGTTTTTT.

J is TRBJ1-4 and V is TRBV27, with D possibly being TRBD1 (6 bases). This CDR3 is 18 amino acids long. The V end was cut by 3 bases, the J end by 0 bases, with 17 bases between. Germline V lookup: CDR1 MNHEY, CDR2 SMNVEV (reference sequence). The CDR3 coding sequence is TGTGCCAGCAGTTTGACAGGTTCGGGATTTGCAACTAATGAAAAACTGTTTTTT. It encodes CASSLTGSGFATNEKLFF.

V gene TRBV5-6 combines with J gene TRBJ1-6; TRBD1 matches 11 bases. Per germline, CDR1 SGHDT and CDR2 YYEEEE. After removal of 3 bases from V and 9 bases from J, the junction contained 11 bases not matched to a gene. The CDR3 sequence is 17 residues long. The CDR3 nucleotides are TGTGCCAGCAGCTCTACCGGGACAGGGGGAAGTAGTTCACCCCTCCACTTT. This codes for CASSSTGTGGSSSPLHF.

The CDR3 sequence: CASSPTGGSSGTYEQYF. In DNA form, the CDR3 reads TGTGCCAGCAGCCCTACAGGGGGCTCTAGCGGCACCTACGAGCAGTACTTC. The chain is built from TRBV3-1 (or the pseudogene TRBV3-2) and TRBJ2-7; TRBD1 matches 9 bases. This CDR3 has 17 residues. V shed 4 bases and J 2 bases; nucleotides not matched to a gene: 12. Germline values: CDR1 LGHDT, CDR2 YNNKEL (reference sequence).

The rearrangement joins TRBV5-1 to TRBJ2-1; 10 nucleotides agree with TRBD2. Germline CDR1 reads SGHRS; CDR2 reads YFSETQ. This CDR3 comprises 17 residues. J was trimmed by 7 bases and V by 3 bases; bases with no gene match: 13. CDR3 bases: TGCGCCAGCAGCTCCCAACCGGTAGCGGGAGGTTTGAATGAGCAGTTCTTC. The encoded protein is CASSSQPVAGGLNEQFF.

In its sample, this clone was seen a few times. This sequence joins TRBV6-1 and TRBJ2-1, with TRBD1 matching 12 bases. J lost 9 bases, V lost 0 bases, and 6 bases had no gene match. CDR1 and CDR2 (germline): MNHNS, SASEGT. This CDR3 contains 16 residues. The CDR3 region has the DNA TGTGCCAGCAGTGAAGCGATCGGGACAGGGGGCGGTGAGCAGTTCTTC. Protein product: CASSEAIGTGGGEQFF.

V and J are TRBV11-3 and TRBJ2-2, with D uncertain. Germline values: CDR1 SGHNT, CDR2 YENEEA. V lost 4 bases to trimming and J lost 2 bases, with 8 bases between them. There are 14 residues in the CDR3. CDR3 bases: TGTGCCAGCAGCTCCACTACCAACACCGGGGAGCTGTTTTTT. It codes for CASSSTTNTGELFF.

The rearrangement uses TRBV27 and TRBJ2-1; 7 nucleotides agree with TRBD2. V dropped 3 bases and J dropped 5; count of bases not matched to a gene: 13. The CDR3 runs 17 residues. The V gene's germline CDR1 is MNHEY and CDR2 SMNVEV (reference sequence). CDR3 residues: CASSFGWRDYQDNEQFF. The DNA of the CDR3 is TGTGCCAGCAGTTTCGGGTGGAGGGACTATCAAGACAATGAGCAGTTCTTC.

CDR3 sequence reads: CASSPRPRQEETQYF. CDR3 sequence (DNA): TGTGCCAGCAGCCCACGACCCCGACAGGAAGAGACCCAGTACTTC. The V gene is TRBV11-2, the J gene TRBJ2-5; weak D call: TRBD1 (6 bases). Germline V gene data show CDR1 as SGHAT and CDR2 as FQNNGV. CDR3 length equals 15 residues. The germline V and J ends were trimmed by 5 bases and 3 bases, with 16 bases remaining between them.

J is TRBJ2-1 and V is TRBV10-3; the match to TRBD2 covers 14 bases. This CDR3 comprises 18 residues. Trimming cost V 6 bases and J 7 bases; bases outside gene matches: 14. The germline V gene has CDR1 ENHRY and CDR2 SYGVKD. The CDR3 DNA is TGTGCCATCAGCTCCGGACTAGCGGGAGGAAGGGGAATGAATGAGCAGTTCTTC. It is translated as CAISSGLAGGRGMNEQFF.

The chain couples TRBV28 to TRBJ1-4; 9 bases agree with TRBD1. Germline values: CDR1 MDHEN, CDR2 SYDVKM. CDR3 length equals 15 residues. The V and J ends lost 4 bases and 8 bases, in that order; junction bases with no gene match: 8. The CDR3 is CASSSSGTGNEKLFF. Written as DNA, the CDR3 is TGTGCCAGCAGTTCCTCCGGGACAGGGAACGAAAAACTGTTTTTT.

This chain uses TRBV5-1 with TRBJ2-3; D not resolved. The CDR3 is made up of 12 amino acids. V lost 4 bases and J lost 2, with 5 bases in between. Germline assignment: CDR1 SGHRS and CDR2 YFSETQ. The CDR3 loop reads CASSPYTDTQYF. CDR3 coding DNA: TGCGCCAGCAGCCCCTACACAGATACGCAGTATTTT.

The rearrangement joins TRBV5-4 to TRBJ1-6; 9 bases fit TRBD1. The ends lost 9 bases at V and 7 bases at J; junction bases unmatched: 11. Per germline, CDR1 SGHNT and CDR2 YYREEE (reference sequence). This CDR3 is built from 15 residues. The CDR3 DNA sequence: TGTGCCATCCACATACAGGGGGCGCGGAATTCACCCCTCCACTTT. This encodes CAIHIQGARNSPLHF.

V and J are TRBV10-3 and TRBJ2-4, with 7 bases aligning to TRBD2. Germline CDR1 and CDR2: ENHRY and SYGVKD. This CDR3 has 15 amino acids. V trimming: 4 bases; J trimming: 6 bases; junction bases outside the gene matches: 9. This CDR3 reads CAISVGGGLLNIQYF. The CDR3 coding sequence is TGTGCCATCAGTGTCGGGGGAGGGCTTTTAAACATTCAGTACTTC.

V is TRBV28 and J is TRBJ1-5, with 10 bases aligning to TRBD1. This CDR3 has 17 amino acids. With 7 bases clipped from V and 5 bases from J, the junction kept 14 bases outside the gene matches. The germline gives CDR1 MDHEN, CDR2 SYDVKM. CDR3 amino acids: CASIMTGGALRDQPQHF. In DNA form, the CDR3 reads TGTGCCAGCATTATGACAGGGGGCGCGTTGAGGGATCAGCCCCAGCATTTT. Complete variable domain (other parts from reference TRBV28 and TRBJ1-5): DVKVTQSSRYLVKRTGEKVFLECVQDMDHENMFWYRQDPGLGLRLIYFSYDVKMKEKGDIPEGYSVSREKKERFSLILESASTNQTSMYLCASIMTGGALRDQPQHFGDGTRLSIL.

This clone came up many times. DNA for the CDR3: TGTGCCAGCTCACAGAATCTACAGGCTTACTACACCTTC. It yields the protein CASSQNLQAYYTF. The gene calls are TRBV18 and TRBJ1-2, with D tentatively TRBD1 (5 bases). The CDR3 consists of 13 residues. Deletions cut 4 bases from V and 10 bases from J, with 16 bases between. In germline, CDR1 is KGHSH, CDR2 LQKENI. The full variable domain, its missing parts supplied by reference TRBV18 and TRBJ1-2, is NAGVMQNPRHLVRRRGQEARLRCSPMKGHSHVYWYRQLPEEGLKFMVYLQKENIIDESGMPKERFSAEFPKEGPSILRIQQVVRGDSAAYFCASSQNLQAYYTFGSGTRLTVV.

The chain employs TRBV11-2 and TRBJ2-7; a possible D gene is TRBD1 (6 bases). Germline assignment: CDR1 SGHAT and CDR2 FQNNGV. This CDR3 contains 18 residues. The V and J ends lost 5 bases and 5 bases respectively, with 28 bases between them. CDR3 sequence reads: CASSPMSISGHPHHEQYF. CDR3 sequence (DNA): TGTGCCAGCAGCCCCATGTCAATTTCGGGACACCCTCACCACGAGCAGTACTTC.

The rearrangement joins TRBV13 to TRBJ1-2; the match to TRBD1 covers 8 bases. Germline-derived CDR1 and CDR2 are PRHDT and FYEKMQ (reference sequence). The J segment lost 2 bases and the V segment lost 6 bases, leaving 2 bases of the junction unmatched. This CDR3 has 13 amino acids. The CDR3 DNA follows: TGTGCCAGCAGAGGGGACAGGAACTATGGCTACACCTTC. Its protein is CASRGDRNYGYTF.

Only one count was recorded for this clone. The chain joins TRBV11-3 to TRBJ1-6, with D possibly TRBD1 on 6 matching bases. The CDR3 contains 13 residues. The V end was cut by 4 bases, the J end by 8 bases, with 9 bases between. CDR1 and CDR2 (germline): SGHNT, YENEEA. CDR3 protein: CASSWGTHSPLHF. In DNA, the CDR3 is TGTGCCAGCAGCTGGGGGACACATTCACCCCTCCACTTT.